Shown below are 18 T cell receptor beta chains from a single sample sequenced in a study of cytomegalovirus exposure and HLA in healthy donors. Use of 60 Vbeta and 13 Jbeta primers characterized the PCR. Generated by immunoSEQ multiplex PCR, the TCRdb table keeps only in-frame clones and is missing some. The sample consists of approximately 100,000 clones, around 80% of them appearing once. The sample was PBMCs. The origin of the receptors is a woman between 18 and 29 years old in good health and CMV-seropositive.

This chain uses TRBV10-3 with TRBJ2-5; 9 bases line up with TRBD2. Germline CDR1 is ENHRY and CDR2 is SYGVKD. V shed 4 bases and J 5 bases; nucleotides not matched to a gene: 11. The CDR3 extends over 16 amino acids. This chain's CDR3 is CAISAGPSGVLETQYF. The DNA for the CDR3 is TGTGCCATCAGTGCAGGGCCTAGCGGGGTATTGGAGACCCAGTACTTC.

CDR3 residues: CASSLAGTGGLADTQYF. In nucleotides, the CDR3 is TGTGCCAGCAGCTTAGCAGGCACGGGGGGGCTGGCAGATACGCAGTATTTT. This chain links TRBV7-9 with TRBJ2-3; TRBD2 matches 8 bases. V trimming: 0 bases; J trimming: 4 bases; junction bases outside the gene matches: 9. This CDR3 is 17 amino acids long. Germline V lookup: CDR1 SEHNR, CDR2 FQNEAQ (reference sequence).

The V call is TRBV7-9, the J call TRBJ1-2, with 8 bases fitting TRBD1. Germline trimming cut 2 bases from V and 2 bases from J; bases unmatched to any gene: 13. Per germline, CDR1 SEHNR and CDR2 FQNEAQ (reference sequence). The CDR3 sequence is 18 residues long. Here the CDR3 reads CASSLFPNRRQGNYGYTF. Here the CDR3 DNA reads TGTGCCAGCAGCTTATTCCCGAATAGGAGACAGGGGAACTATGGCTACACCTTC.

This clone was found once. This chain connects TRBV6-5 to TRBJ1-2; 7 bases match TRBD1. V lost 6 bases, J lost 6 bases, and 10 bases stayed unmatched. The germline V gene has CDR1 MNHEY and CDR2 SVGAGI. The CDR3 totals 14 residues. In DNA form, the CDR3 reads TGTGCCAGCAGCAGACCGGGACAGCGAGATGGCTACACCTTC. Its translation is CASSRPGQRDGYTF.

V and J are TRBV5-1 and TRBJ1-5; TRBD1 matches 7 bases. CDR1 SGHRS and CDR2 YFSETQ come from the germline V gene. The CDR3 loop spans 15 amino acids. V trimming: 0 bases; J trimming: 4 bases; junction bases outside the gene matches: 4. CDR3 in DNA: TGCGCCAGCAGCTTGGAATCAGGGGGGAATCAGCCCCAGCATTTT. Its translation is CASSLESGGNQPQHF. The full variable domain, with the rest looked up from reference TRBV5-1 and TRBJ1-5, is KAGVTQTPRYLIKTRGQQVTLSCSPISGHRSVSWYQQTPGQGLQFLFEYFSETQRNKGNFPGRFSGRQFSNSRSEMNVSTLELGDSALYLCASSLESGGNQPQHFGDGTRLSIL.

CDR3 amino acids: CASSEVTGFTEAFF. The CDR3 DNA reads as TGTGCCAGCAGTGAAGTAACAGGGTTTACTGAAGCTTTCTTT. The chain carries TRBV6-1 and TRBJ1-1, with D perhaps TRBD1 (6 bases). V shed 1 base and J shed 5 bases, with 11 bases lying between them. Germline V gene lookup returns CDR1 MNHNS and CDR2 SASEGT. The CDR3 covers 14 residues.

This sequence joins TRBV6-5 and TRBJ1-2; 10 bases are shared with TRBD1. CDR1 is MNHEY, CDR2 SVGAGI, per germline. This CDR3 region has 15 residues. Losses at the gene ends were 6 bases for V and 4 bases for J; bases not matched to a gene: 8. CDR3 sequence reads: CASSRDRGQGYGYTF. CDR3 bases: TGTGCCAGCAGCCGCGACAGGGGGCAGGGCTATGGCTACACCTTC.

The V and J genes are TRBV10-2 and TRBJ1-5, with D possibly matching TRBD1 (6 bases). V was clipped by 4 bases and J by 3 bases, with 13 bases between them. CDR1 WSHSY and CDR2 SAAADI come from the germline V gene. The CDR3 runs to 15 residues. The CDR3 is CASSGRGAINQPQHF. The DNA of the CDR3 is TGCGCCAGCAGTGGACGGGGGGCCATCAATCAGCCCCAGCATTTT.

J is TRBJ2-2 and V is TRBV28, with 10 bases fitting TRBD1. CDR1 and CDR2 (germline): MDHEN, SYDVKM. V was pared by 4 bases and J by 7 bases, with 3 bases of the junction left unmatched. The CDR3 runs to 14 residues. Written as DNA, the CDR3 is TGTGCCAGCAGTTCCGGGACAGGGGTCGGGGAGCTGTTTTTT. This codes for CASSSGTGVGELFF.

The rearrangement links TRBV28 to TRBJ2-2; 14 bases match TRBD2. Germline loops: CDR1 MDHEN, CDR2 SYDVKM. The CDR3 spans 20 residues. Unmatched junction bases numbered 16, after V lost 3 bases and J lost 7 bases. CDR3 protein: CASSFYLTGTSGSKGGELFF. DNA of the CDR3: TGTGCCAGCAGTTTTTACTTAACCGGGACTAGCGGGAGTAAAGGCGGGGAGCTGTTTTTT.

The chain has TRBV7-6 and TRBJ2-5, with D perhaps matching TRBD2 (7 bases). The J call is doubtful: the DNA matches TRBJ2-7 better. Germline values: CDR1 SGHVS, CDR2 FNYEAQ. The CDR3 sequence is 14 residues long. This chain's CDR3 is CASSLAGRGYEQYF. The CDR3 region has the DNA TGTGCCAGCAGCTTAGCGGGGAGGGGGTACGAGCAGTACTTC.

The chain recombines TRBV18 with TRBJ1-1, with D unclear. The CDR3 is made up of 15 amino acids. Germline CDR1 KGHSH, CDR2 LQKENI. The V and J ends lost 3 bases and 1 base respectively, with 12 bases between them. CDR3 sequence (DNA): TGTGCCAGCTCACCCGACCCATCGGGGAACACTGAAGCTTTCTTT. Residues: CASSPDPSGNTEAFF.

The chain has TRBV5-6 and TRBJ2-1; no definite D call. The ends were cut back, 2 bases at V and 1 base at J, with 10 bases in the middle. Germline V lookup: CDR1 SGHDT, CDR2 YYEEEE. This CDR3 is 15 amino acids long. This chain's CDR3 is CASSFRRTSYNEQFF. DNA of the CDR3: TGTGCCAGCAGCTTTAGGAGAACGTCCTACAATGAGCAGTTCTTC.

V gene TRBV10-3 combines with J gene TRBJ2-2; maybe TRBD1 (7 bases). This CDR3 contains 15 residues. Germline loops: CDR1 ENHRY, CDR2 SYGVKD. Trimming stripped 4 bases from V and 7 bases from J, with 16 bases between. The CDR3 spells CAISARGARDGELFF. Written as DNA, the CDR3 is TGTGCCATCAGTGCCAGGGGGGCCCGGGACGGGGAGCTGTTTTTT.

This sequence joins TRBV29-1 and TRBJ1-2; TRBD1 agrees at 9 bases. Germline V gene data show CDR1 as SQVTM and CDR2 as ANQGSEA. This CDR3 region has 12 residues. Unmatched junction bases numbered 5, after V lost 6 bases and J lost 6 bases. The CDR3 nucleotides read TGCAGCGTCGATACAGGGGGCAATGGCTACACCTTC. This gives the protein CSVDTGGNGYTF.

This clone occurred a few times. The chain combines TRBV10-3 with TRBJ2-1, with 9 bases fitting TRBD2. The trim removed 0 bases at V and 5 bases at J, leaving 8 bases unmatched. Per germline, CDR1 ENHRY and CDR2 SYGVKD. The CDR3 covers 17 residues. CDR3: CAISESAASGDHNEQFF. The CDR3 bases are TGTGCCATCAGTGAGTCGGCGGCTAGCGGGGATCACAATGAGCAGTTCTTC.

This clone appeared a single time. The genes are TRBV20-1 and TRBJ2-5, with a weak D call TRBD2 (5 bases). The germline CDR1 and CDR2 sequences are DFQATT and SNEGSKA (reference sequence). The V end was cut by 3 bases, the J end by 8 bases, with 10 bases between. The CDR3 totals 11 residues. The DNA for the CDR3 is TGCAGTGCTAGGGCCGGGAATACCCAGTACTTC. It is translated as CSARAGNTQYF.

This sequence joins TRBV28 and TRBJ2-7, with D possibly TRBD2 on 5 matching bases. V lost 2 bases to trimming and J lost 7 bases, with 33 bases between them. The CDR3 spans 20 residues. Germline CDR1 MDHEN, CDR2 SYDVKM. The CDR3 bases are TGTGCCAGCAGTTTACCCCAAAAGTTGCGGACCCAAGAAGGAGGTGGTGAGCAGTACTTC. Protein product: CASSLPQKLRTQEGGGEQYF.